This T cell receptor (beta chain) derives from a study of shared clonotypes between healthy human individuals. Produced via immunoSEQ multiplex PCR; TCRdb's table is partial and in-frame only. The data hold approximately 2,300,000 clones, with less than 95% observed a single time. General study results and limits: Depth of sequencing was expected to influence donor clonotype sharing.

To note about this clone: Its specificity is unknown. Other DNA sequences in this sample translate to the same CDR3.

Sequencing was done on a sample of naive CD4+ T cells from PBMCs. Specified subset: CD45RA+ positively selected. This receptor was identified in a man between 18 and 29 years old in good health. Some clones in this sample may be carry-over from other donors' samples.

CDR3 loop: CASSFGLNTEAFF. CDR3 bases: TGTGCCAGCAGCTTCGGCCTGAACACTGAAGCTTTCTTT. The chain couples TRBV7-9 to TRBJ1-1; D unresolved. V lost 3 bases to trimming and J lost 0 bases, with 5 bases between them. Germline CDR1 and CDR2: SEHNR and FQNEAQ (reference sequence). The CDR3 is 13 amino acids.